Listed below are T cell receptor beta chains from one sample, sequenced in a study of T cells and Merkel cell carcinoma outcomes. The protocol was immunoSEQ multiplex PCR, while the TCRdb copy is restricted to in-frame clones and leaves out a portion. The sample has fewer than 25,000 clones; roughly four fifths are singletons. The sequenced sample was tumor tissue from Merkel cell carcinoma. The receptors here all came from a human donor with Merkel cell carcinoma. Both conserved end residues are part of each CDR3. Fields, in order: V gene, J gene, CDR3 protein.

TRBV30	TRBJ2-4	CAFRSGPPVTFQYF
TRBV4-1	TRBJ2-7	CASSQETTYEQYF
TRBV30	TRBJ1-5	CAWSVTQPQHF
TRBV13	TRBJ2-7	CASSFQQPSYEQYF
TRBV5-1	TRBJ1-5	CASSPGSGGQPQHF
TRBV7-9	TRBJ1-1	CASSFTNRGEAFF
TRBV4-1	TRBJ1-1	CASSQWGETEAFF
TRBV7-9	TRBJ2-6	CASSSLSGIGGSGANVLTF
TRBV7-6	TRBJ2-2	CASSPLAVRAQLAGELFF
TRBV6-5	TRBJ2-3	CASSTGTSSSDTQYF
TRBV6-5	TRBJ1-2	CASSTYRRGNGYTF
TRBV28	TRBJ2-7	CASTRPSSYEQYF
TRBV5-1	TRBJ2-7	CASSLSVGVRGGSYEQYF
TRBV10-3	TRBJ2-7	CAISDRGLYEQYF
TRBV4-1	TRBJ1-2	CASSLHAGRVFNYGYTF
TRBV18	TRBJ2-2	CASSPWSANTGELFF
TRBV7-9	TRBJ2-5	CASSSSTREETQYF
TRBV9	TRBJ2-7	CVSSPADTYEQYF
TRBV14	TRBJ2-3	CASRKLTGPRPLDTQYF
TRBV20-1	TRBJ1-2	CSAKPFGYTF
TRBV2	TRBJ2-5	CASSVSMLETQYF
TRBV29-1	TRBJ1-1	CSVVRREAFF
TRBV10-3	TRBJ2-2	CAILGQKNTGELFF
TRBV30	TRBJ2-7	CAWSGGRRGRNAYEQYF
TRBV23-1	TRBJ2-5	CASSARDMHRETQYF